The clone carrying this T cell receptor (beta chain) has a handful of counts. Clones were sequenced by immunoSEQ multiplex PCR, and TCRdb holds only the in-frame ones, with some missing. The sample lists some 260,000 clones, 87% occurring once. This CDR3 region has 11 residues. The germline V and J ends were trimmed by 4 bases and 11 bases, with 14 bases remaining between them. CDR1 GTSNPN and CDR2 SVGIG come from the germline V gene (reference sequence). This sample was taken from a study of blood T cell repertoires in COVID-19. The source material was peripheral blood. This sequence joins TRBV30 and TRBJ1-1, with a tentative D call TRBD1 (5 bases). The clonotype comes from a young man with active or convalescent COVID-19. CDR3 DNA sequence: TGTGCCTGGACCCAGGGCGCCCAGGCTTTCTTT. It specifies CAWTQGAQAFF.